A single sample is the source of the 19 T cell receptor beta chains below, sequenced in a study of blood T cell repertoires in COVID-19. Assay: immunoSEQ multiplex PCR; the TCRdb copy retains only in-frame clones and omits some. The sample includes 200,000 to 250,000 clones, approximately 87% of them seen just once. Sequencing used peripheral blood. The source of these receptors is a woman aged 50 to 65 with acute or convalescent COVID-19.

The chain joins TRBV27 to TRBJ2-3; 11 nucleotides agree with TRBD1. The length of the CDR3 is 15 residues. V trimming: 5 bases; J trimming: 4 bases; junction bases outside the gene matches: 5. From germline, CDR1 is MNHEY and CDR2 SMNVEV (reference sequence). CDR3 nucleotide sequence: TGTGCCAGCAGTATGGACAGGGGGCCATCAGATACGCAGTATTTT. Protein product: CASSMDRGPSDTQYF.

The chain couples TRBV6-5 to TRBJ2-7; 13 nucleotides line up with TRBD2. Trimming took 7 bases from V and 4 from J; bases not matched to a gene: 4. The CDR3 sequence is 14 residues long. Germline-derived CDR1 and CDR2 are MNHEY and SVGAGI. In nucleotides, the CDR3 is TGTGCCAGCACGGGACTAGCGGGGACGTACGAGCAGTACTTC. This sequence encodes CASTGLAGTYEQYF.

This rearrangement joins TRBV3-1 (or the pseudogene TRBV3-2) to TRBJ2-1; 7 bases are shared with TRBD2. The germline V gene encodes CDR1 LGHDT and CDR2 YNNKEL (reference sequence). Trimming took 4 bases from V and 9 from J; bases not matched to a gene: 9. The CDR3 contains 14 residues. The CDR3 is CASSPIGLAVEQFF. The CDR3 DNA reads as TGTGCCAGCAGCCCCATAGGGCTAGCGGTTGAGCAGTTCTTC.

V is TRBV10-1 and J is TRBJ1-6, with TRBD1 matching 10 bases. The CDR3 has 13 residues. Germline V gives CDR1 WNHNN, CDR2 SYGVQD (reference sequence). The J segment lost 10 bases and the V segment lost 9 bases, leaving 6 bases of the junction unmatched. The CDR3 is CASSRDRGSPLHF. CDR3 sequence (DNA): TGCGCCAGTTCCCGGGACAGGGGCTCACCCCTCCACTTT.

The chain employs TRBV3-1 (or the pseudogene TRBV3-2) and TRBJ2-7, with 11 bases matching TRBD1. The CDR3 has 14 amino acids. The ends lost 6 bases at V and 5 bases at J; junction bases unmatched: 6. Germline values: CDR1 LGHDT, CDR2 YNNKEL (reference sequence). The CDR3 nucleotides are TGTGCCAGCAGTCCTGGACAGGGGGCGGACGAGCAGTACTTC. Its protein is CASSPGQGADEQYF.

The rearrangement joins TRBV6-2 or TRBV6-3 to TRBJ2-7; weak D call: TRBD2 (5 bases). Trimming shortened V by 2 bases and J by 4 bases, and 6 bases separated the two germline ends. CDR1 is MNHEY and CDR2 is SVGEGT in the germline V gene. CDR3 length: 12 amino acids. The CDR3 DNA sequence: TGTGCCAGCAGTTACACGGGATACGAGCAGTACTTC. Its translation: CASSYTGYEQYF.

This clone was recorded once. As DNA, the CDR3 is TGTGCCAGTAGTATACGAGGCAGTGATACGCAGTATTTT. It is translated as CASSIRGSDTQYF. This rearrangement joins TRBV19 to TRBJ2-3, with no clear D. Trimming removed 2 bases at V and 6 bases at J, with 9 bases between. Germline CDR1 LNHDA, CDR2 SQIVND (reference sequence). The CDR3 covers 13 residues. Using reference TRBV19 and TRBJ2-3 for the parts outside the CDR3, the full variable domain is DGGITQSPKYLFRKEGQNVTLSCEQNLNHDAMYWYRQDPGQGLRLIYYSQIVNDFQKGDIAEGYSVSREKKESFPLTVTSAQKNPTAFYLCASSIRGSDTQYFGPGTRLTVL.

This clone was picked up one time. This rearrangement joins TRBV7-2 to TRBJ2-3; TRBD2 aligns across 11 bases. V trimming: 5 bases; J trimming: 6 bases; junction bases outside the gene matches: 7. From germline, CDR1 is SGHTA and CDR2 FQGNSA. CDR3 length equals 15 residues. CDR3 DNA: TGTGCCAGCAGCCTACTAGCGGGAGAATGGGATACGCAGTATTTT. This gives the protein CASSLLAGEWDTQYF.

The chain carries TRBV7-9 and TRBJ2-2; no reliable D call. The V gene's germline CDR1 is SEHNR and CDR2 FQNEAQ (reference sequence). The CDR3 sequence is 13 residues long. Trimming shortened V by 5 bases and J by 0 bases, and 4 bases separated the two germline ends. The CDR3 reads CASSPTNTGELFF. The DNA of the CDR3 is TGTGCCAGCAGCCCTACGAACACCGGGGAGCTGTTTTTT.

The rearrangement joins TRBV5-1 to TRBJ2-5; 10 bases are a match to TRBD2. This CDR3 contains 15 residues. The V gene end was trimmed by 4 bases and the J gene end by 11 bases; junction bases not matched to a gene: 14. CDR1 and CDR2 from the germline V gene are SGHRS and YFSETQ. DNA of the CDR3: TGCGCCAGCAGCGACCCGGGACTAGCGCCCCGTCAGCAGTACTTC. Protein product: CASSDPGLAPRQQYF.

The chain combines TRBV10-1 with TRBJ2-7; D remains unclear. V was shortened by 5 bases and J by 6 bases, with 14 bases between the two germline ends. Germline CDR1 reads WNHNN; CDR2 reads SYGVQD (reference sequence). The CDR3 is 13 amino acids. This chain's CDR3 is CASSFVAGAEQYF. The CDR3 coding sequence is TGCGCCAGCAGTTTTGTTGCCGGAGCCGAGCAGTACTTC.

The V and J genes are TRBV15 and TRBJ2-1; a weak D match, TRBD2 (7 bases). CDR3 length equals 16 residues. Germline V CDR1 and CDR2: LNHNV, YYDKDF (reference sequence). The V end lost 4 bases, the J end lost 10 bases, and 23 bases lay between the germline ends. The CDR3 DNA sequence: TGTGCCACCAGCATCCCAAGGGCTAGCGGAAGGGGGGAGCAGTTCTTC. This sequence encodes CATSIPRASGRGEQFF. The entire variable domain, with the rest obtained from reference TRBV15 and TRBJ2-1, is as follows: DAMVIQNPRYQVTQFGKPVTLSCSQTLNHNVMYWYQQKSSQAPKLLFHYYDKDFNNEADTPDNFQSRRPNTSFCFLDIRSPGLGDTAMYLCATSIPRASGRGEQFFGPGTRLTVL.

The CDR3 DNA follows: TGTGCCTGGAGTTGGACAGGGGGTTACGAGCAGTACTTC. Protein: CAWSWTGGYEQYF. The rearrangement uses TRBV30 and TRBJ2-7, with 10 bases identical to TRBD1. There are 13 residues in the CDR3. J gave up 4 bases and V 2 bases, and 2 bases lay outside the gene matches. Germline CDR1 GTSNPN, CDR2 SVGIG (reference sequence).

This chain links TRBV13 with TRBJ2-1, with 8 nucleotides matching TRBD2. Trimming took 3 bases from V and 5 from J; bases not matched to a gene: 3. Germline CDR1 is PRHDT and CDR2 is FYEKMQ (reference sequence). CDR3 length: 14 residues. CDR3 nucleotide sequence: TGTGCCAGCAGCTTGGAACTAGCGGACAATGAGCAGTTCTTC. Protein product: CASSLELADNEQFF.

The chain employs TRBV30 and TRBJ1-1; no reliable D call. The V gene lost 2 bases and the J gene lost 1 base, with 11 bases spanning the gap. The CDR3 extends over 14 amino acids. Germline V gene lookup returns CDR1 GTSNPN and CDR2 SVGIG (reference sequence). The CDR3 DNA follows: TGTGCCTGGAGTTGGGAGAGGAAGAACACTGAAGCTTTCTTT. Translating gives CAWSWERKNTEAFF. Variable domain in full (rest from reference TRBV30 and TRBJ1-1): SQTIHQWPATLVQPVGSPLSLECTVEGTSNPNLYWYRQAAGRGLQLLFYSVGIGQISSEVPQNLSASRPQDRQFILSSKKLLLSDSGFYLCAWSWERKNTEAFFGQGTRLTVV.

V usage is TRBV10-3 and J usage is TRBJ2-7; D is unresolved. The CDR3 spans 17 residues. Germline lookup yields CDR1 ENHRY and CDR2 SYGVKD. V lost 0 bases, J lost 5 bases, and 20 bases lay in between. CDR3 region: CAISESLNDPSGDEQYF. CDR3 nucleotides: TGTGCCATCAGTGAGTCGTTGAACGACCCGTCCGGAGACGAGCAGTACTTC.

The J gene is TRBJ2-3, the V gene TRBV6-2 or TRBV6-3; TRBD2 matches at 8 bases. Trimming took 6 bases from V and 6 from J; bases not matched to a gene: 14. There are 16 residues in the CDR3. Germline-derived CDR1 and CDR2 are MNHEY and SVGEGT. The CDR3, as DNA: TGTGCCAGCAGCCCGAGCCTGGGACTAGGGGTGGATACGCAGTATTTT. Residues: CASSPSLGLGVDTQYF.

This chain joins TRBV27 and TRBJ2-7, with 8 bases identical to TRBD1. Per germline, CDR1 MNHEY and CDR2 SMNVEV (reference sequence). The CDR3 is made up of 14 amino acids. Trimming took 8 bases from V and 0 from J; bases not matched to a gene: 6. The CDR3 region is CASSPGQVSYEQYF. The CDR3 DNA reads TGTGCCAGCTCTCCGGGACAGGTCTCCTACGAGCAGTACTTC.

The CDR3 DNA reads TGTGCCAGCAGAAACCGGGACAGGACCTACGAGCAGTACTTC. It codes for CASRNRDRTYEQYF. V usage is TRBV2 and J usage is TRBJ2-7, with TRBD1 identical over 8 bases. CDR1 SNHLY and CDR2 FYNNEI come from the germline V gene. Trimming at V came to 6 bases and at J to 2 bases, leaving 6 bases not matched to a gene. This CDR3 has 14 amino acids. Combining the CDR3 with reference TRBV2 and TRBJ2-7 gives the whole variable domain EPEVTQTPSHQVTQMGQEVILRCVPISNHLYFYWYRQILGQKVEFLVSFYNNEISEKSEIFDDQFSVERPDGSNFTLKIRSTKLEDSAMYFCASRNRDRTYEQYFGPGTRLTVT.